The 25 T cell receptor beta chains presented below share a single source sample, sequenced in a study of CD4 T cell repertoires and nickel. TCRdb processed the RT-PCR reads anew with MiXCR; each CDR3 protein has one entry. The table shows about 450 distinct CDR3 sequences, with 30% to 35% occurring only once. The sequenced material came from CD4+ T cells from blood, not recorded whether cultured. Receptors originate from a human donor in a nickel allergy study, with or without nickel allergy (not recorded which). It is not recorded whether this sample comes from one donor or several.

This clonotype has just a few counts. The genes are TRBV18 and TRBJ1-1; no clear D gene. This CDR3 has 11 residues. In germline, CDR1 is KGHSH, CDR2 LQKENI. The germline V and J ends were trimmed by 3 bases and 7 bases, with 6 bases remaining between them. The CDR3 spells CASSPQSEAFF. The CDR3 DNA reads as TGTGCCAGCTCACCGCAGAGTGAAGCTTTCTTT.

This clonotype is deemed large. This chain links TRBV6-6 with TRBJ2-3, with D hard to call. This CDR3 spans 14 amino acids. Trimming removed 2 bases from V and 1 base from J, with 7 bases in between. Looked up from germline, CDR1 is MNHNY and CDR2 is SVGAGI (reference sequence). CDR3 in amino acids: CASSYGPRTDTQYF. CDR3 in DNA: TGTGCCAGCAGTTACGGTCCTCGCACAGATACGCAGTATTTT.

The rearrangement joins TRBV11-2 to TRBJ2-7; possible D gene TRBD2, 5 bases. The ends were cut back, 7 bases at V and 2 bases at J, with 12 bases in the middle. This CDR3 is built from 13 residues. Germline CDR1 reads SGHAT; CDR2 reads FQNNGV. DNA of the CDR3: TGTGCCAGCAACTTCCGGGGAACCTACGAGCAGTACTTC. It translates to CASNFRGTYEQYF.

CDR3 protein: CASSPAGVALSGNTIYF. The CDR3 nucleotides are TGTGCCAGTAGTCCAGCCGGGGTTGCTCTCTCTGGAAACACCATATATTTT. The chain has TRBV19 and TRBJ1-3, with D uncertain. The CDR3 has 17 residues. V was pared by 5 bases and J by 0 bases, with 17 bases between. Germline loops: CDR1 LNHDA, CDR2 SQIVND (reference sequence).

This clonotype was seen more than once but under ten times. The rearrangement uses TRBV20-1 and TRBJ2-7, with 8 bases aligning to TRBD2. With 0 bases clipped from V and 2 bases from J, the junction kept 9 bases outside the gene matches. Germline-derived CDR1 and CDR2 are DFQATT and SNEGSKA (reference sequence). The length of the CDR3 is 16 residues. The CDR3 reads CSARDARLAMAYEQYF. CDR3 DNA: TGCAGTGCTAGAGATGCCCGACTAGCGATGGCCTACGAGCAGTACTTC.

This chain joins TRBV27 and TRBJ1-5; possible D gene TRBD1, 5 bases. The CDR3 is 14 residues long. Trimming removed 6 bases at V and 5 bases at J, with 14 bases between. Germline CDR1 and CDR2: MNHEY and SMNVEV (reference sequence). The CDR3 DNA sequence: TGTGCCAGCAGGGCCCGGGACCGATATCAGCCCCAGCATTTT. Translated: CASRARDRYQPQHF.

The chain uses TRBV28 and TRBJ1-5; the D is unclear. Per germline, CDR1 MDHEN and CDR2 SYDVKM. This CDR3 contains 12 residues. V lost 2 bases and J 4 bases, leaving 3 bases between the germline ends. The CDR3 DNA follows: TGTGCCAGCAGTTTACTTAATCAGCCCCAGCATTTT. It codes for CASSLLNQPQHF.

The CDR3 loop reads CASSSGLFNQPQHF. The CDR3 DNA reads as TGTGCCAGCAGTAGCGGACTTTTCAATCAGCCCCAGCATTTT. The chain couples TRBV12-3 or TRBV12-4 to TRBJ1-5, with D unclear. V was clipped by 5 bases and J by 3 bases, with 11 bases between them. CDR3 size: 14 residues.

This clonotype showed up just a few times. The chain recombines TRBV10-3 with TRBJ2-7, with 14 bases aligning to TRBD2. The V and J ends lost 11 bases and 5 bases, in that order; junction bases with no gene match: 11. Germline V gives CDR1 ENHRY, CDR2 SYGVKD. The length of the CDR3 is 15 residues. CDR3 DNA sequence: TGTGCCGTCGATCCGGGGACTAGCGGGAGACACGAGCAGTACTTC. Translated, it gives CAVDPGTSGRHEQYF.

This clonotype was observed a handful of times. J is TRBJ2-6 and V is TRBV7-2; no clear D. Germline CDR1 reads SGHTA; CDR2 reads FQGNSA. This CDR3 region has 16 residues. V dropped 4 bases and J dropped 1 base, with 11 bases sitting between them. The CDR3 coding sequence is TGTGCCAGCAGCTCCAAGATCTTATCTGGGGCCAACGTCCTGACTTTC. As protein: CASSSKILSGANVLTF.

The chain combines TRBV30 with TRBJ1-3, with a weak D call TRBD1 (5 bases). Trimming removed 3 bases at V and 2 bases at J, with 8 bases between. Germline CDR1 is GTSNPN and CDR2 is SVGIG (reference sequence). CDR3 size: 13 residues. The CDR3 here is CAWSQGTGNTIYF. The CDR3 DNA is TGTGCCTGGAGCCAGGGTACTGGAAACACCATATATTTT.

This clonotype turned up a few times. This chain links TRBV27 with TRBJ1-1; 8 bases are shared with TRBD1. The CDR3 runs 15 residues. In germline, CDR1 is MNHEY, CDR2 SMNVEV (reference sequence). After removal of 5 bases from V and 1 base from J, the junction contained 6 bases not matched to a gene. The CDR3 DNA sequence: TGTGCCAGCAGTGCGCCGGGACAGGCGAACACTGAAGCTTTCTTT. This sequence encodes CASSAPGQANTEAFF.

This clonotype was detected only a few times. V gene TRBV7-2 combines with J gene TRBJ2-7; 13 bases match TRBD2. V lost 5 bases, J lost 1 base, and 2 bases stayed unmatched. Germline CDR1 SGHTA, CDR2 FQGNSA. This CDR3 is 15 amino acids long. The CDR3 DNA follows: TGTGCCAGCAGCAGGGGACTAGCGGGGTCCTACGAGCAGTACGTC. Its protein product is CASSRGLAGSYEQYV.

The sample holds a few counts of this clonotype. The chain joins TRBV6-5 to TRBJ2-3; no reliable D call. There are 15 residues in the CDR3. Per germline, CDR1 MNHEY and CDR2 SVGAGI. V was cut by 2 bases and J by 0 bases, with 9 bases left in between. Here the CDR3 DNA reads TGTGCCAGCAGTTACAGGGAATCTAGCACAGATACGCAGTATTTT. Its protein product is CASSYRESSTDTQYF.

This rearrangement joins TRBV20-1 to TRBJ2-2; 13 nucleotides match TRBD2. Germline V gene lookup returns CDR1 DFQATT and CDR2 SNEGSKA (reference sequence). With V trimmed by 0 bases and J by 7 bases, 5 bases remained unmatched. This CDR3 comprises 16 residues. DNA for the CDR3: TGCAGTGCTAGAGATTGGACTAGCGGGAGCGTCGGGGAGCTGTTTTTT. Protein product: CSARDWTSGSVGELFF.

This clonotype was seen a handful of times. The chain combines TRBV28 with TRBJ2-7; no reliable D call. In germline, CDR1 is MDHEN, CDR2 SYDVKM. The CDR3 contains 13 residues. V lost 6 bases, J lost 3 bases, and 12 bases lay in between. The CDR3 spells CASSPSHSYEQYF. Here the CDR3 DNA reads TGTGCCAGCAGCCCATCTCATAGCTACGAGCAGTACTTC.

The J gene is TRBJ2-7, the V gene TRBV3-1; the D gene could be TRBD1 or TRBD2 (5 bases each). Germline V gene lookup returns CDR1 LGHDT and CDR2 YNNKEL (reference sequence). This CDR3 has 14 amino acids. Trimming took off 1 base at V and 5 bases at J, with 12 bases between the two ends. In nucleotides, the CDR3 is TGTGCCAGCAGCCAAGGATGGGGGATGGACGAGCAGTACGTC. Translated, it gives CASSQGWGMDEQYV.

By share, this clonotype ranks as hyperexpanded (1% or more). V gene TRBV12-3 or TRBV12-4 combines with J gene TRBJ1-6; 7 nucleotides align to TRBD1. Germline trimming cut 5 bases from V and 4 bases from J; bases unmatched to any gene: 8. The CDR3 contains 16 residues. CDR3 nucleotides: TGTGCCAGCAGTCCCTCTGGACAGGTTTATAATTCACCCCTCCACTTT. Amino acid sequence: CASSPSGQVYNSPLHF.

The sample holds a few counts of this clonotype. The V call is TRBV6-5, the J call TRBJ1-5; no firm D call. Deletions cut 6 bases from V and 0 bases from J, with 12 bases between. The CDR3 consists of 15 residues. Germline values: CDR1 MNHEY, CDR2 SVGAGI. CDR3 in amino acids: CASSRGSGSNQPQHF. In nucleotides, the CDR3 is TGTGCCAGCAGCCGAGGCTCGGGTAGCAATCAGCCCCAGCATTTT.

This clonotype was observed a few times. The genes are TRBV19 and TRBJ1-2; TRBD1 might be the D (6 bases). In germline, CDR1 is LNHDA, CDR2 SQIVND (reference sequence). The CDR3 covers 12 residues. The V end was cut by 3 bases, the J end by 6 bases, with 8 bases between. The CDR3 DNA follows: TGTGCCAGTAGTATCGGGGGCAATGGCTACACCTTC. Protein: CASSIGGNGYTF.

This chain uses TRBV6-5 with TRBJ2-3; 9 bases are a match to TRBD2. This CDR3 is 16 amino acids long. V trimming: 6 bases; J trimming: 6 bases; junction bases outside the gene matches: 13. Per germline, CDR1 MNHEY and CDR2 SVGAGI. Here the CDR3 reads CASSRGGLALSDTQYF. The CDR3 DNA is TGTGCCAGCAGCAGAGGGGGACTAGCTTTATCGGATACGCAGTATTTT.

In this sample, this clonotype turned up a few times. The chain couples TRBV15 to TRBJ1-2; D gene unclear. The V gene's germline CDR1 is LNHNV and CDR2 YYDKDF (reference sequence). V lost 3 bases and J lost 2, with 4 bases in between. CDR3 length: 12 residues. CDR3 residues: CATSSDNYGYTF. The CDR3 DNA sequence: TGTGCCACCAGCAGCGACAACTATGGCTACACCTTC.

The chain employs TRBV7-3 and TRBJ2-1; tentative D call: TRBD1 (6 bases). CDR1 and CDR2 (germline): SGHTA, FQGTGA. Trimming removed 4 bases at V and 3 bases at J, with 13 bases between. This CDR3 has 15 amino acids. The CDR3 here is CASSSIPGHYNEQFF. The CDR3 DNA is TGTGCCAGCAGCTCCATACCGGGACACTACAATGAGCAGTTCTTC.

This clonotype has more than one count but fewer than ten. The rearrangement joins TRBV19 to TRBJ2-3; D not resolved. This CDR3 is built from 12 residues. Per germline, CDR1 LNHDA and CDR2 SQIVND (reference sequence). Trimming took 6 bases from V and 2 from J, leaving 6 bases between them. CDR3 sequence reads: CASRQSTDTQYF. DNA for the CDR3: TGTGCCAGTAGGCAATCCACAGATACGCAGTATTTT.

This clonotype has only a few counts. The V gene is TRBV13, the J gene TRBJ2-1; TRBD2 agrees at 7 bases. V was clipped by 5 bases and J by 0 bases; unmatched bases: 16. CDR3 length: 19 residues. CDR1 PRHDT and CDR2 FYEKMQ come from the germline V gene (reference sequence). Here the CDR3 DNA reads TGTGCCAGCAGCCATCACCGACGGGGAGGGAAAAGCTCCTACAATGAGCAGTTCTTC. Translating gives CASSHHRRGGKSSYNEQFF.